This is a list of T cell receptor beta chains from one sample in a study of tumor and adjacent non-tumor tissue in lung cancer. Each CDR3 protein is one row after TCRdb ran MiXCR on the multiplex PCR reads. The sample consists of about 75,000 distinct CDR3 sequences, roughly 80% of them appearing once. Material for sequencing was lung tumor tissue. The receptor source for this set is a woman between 50 and 59 years old with non-small cell lung cancer. CDR3s include the opening cysteine and the closing phenylalanine or tryptophan. The D gene is left open where the match is weak. Clone size, where shown, is once, few, many, or a class for clones that have expanded.

.,TRBJ1-5,.,TRBV20-1,CSAIGLGYQPRHF,TGCAGTGCTATAGGGTTAGGCTATCAGCCCCGGCATTTT
.,TRBJ2-7,.,TRBV20-1,CGARDGTTYEQYF,TGCGGTGCTAGAGATGGCACAACCTACGAGCAGTACTTC
.,TRBJ2-3,.,TRBV6-1,CATIRFWSTDTQYF,TGTGCCACCATCCGGTTCTGGAGTACAGATACGCAGTATTTT
TRBD2,TRBJ2-1,many,TRBV28,CASSLGRGAEINEQFF,TGTGCCAGCAGTTTAGGGCGGGGGGCTGAGATCAATGAGCAGTTCTTC
.,TRBJ2-7,.,TRBV11-2,CASSLELGQCF,TGTGCCAGCAGCTTAGAACTCGGGCAGTGTTTC
TRBD2,TRBJ2-5,.,TRBV5-4,CTSSLGRDSAWTQYF,TGTACCAGCAGCTTGGGGAGGGACTCCGCCTGGACCCAGTACTTC
TRBD2,TRBJ2-2,few,TRBV7-9,CVSSLAGSGELFF,TGTGTCAGCAGCTTAGCGGGTTCCGGGGAGCTGTTTTTT
TRBD1,TRBJ1-5,many,TRBV28,CASRQGNSGQPQHF,TGTGCCAGCAGACAGGGGAACTCTGGACAGCCCCAGCATTTT
.,TRBJ2-3,.,TRBV6-1,CASSRRTSENAQYF,TGTGCCAGCAGTCGACGAACTTCTGAAAATGCGCAGTATTTT
.,TRBJ2-7,.,TRBV11-2,CARSLTLGSYYEQYF,TGTGCCAGAAGCTTAACGTTGGGGAGCTACTACGAGCAGTACTTC
TRBD1,TRBJ2-7,many,TRBV5-6,CASSLTGATYEQYF,TGTGCCAGCAGCCTGACAGGGGCGACCTACGAGCAGTACTTC
.,TRBJ2-2,once,TRBV11-3,CASSLVVGIGELFF,TGTGCCAGCAGCCTAGTGGTGGGCATCGGGGAGCTGTTTTTT
.,TRBJ2-7,.,TRBV6-1,CANDRQQGSEQYF,TGTGCCAATGATAGACAACAGGGCAGCGAGCAGTACTTC
.,TRBJ1-1,.,TRBV29-1,CSALGQFAEAFF,TGCAGCGCCCTTGGACAGTTCGCTGAAGCTTTCTTT
TRBD1,TRBJ1-6,many,TRBV5-1,CASRVSGTDNSPLHF,TGCGCCAGCAGGGTTTCCGGGACAGATAATTCACCCCTCCACTTT
.,TRBJ1-1,.,TRBV12-3/TRBV12-4,CASTWFTGTETFF,TGTGCCAGTACCTGGTTTACAGGCACTGAAACTTTCTTT
.,TRBJ2-6,.,TRBV6-1,CASSERSSEANVLTF,TGTGCCAGCAGTGAACGGTCCTCTGAGGCCAACGTCCTTACTTTC
TRBD1,TRBJ2-1,.,TRBV5-1,CTSWLGTGYYNEQFF,TGCACCAGCTGGCTGGGGACAGGCTACTATAATGAGCAGTTCTTC
TRBD2,TRBJ2-1,.,TRBV10-3,CAFSGSGTSVLNEQFF,TGTGCCTTCAGTGGGTCAGGGACTAGCGTGCTGAATGAGCAATTCTTC
TRBD1,TRBJ2-7,.,TRBV6-1,CASNEGQDTLEQYF,TGTGCCAGCAATGAGGGACAGGATACACTCGAGCAGTACTTC
TRBD1,TRBJ2-3,.,TRBV5-4,CASSSKFGGTGTHYF,TGTGCCAGCAGCTCAAAATTCGGAGGGACAGGTACGCATTATTTT
TRBD2,TRBJ2-7,.,TRBV6-5,CASSVPGLAGATYDQYF,TGTGCCAGCAGTGTCCCGGGACTAGCGGGGGCCACCTATGATCAGTACTTC
TRBD1,TRBJ2-1,.,TRBV5-4,CASSCPTGPFDEQFF,TGTGCCAGCAGTTGCCCGACAGGGCCCTTCGATGAGCAGTTCTTC
.,TRBJ1-2,.,TRBV6-5,CASSLSQGGNDYTF,TGTGCCAGCAGTCTTTCCCAGGGAGGAAACGACTACACCTTC
TRBD2,TRBJ2-1,few,TRBV6-5,CASSYEREGHEQLF,TGTGCCAGCAGTTACGAACGGGAGGGCCATGAGCAGTTATTC
.,TRBJ1-4,once,TRBV6-2/TRBV6-3,CVRSYARGEKLFF,TGTGTCAGGAGTTACGCCAGGGGTGAAAAACTGTTTTTT
.,TRBJ1-5,.,TRBV6-1,CASSVTANQPQHF,TGTGCCAGCAGTGTTACTGCCAATCAGCCCCAGCATTTT
TRBD2,TRBJ2-7,.,TRBV6-1,CASSETVAGSYEQYF,TGTGCGAGCAGTGAAACGGTAGCGGGGTCCTACGAACAGTACTTC
TRBD2,TRBJ2-1,.,TRBV29-1,CSVEDRGLAGEGMRFF,TGCAGCGTTGAAGATCGAGGACTAGCGGGAGAAGGTATGCGGTTCTTC
.,TRBJ1-2,.,TRBV7-8,CASSAMDSSNYSYTF,TGTGCCAGCAGCGCGATGGACAGCTCTAACTATAGCTACACCTTC
.,TRBJ1-3,.,TRBV6-6,CTGSEGIFGNTIYF,TGTACCGGCAGTGAAGGGATTTTTGGAAACACCATATATTTT
.,TRBJ2-7,.,TRBV6-1,CASSEGHGYEQYF,TGTGCCAGTAGTGAAGGCCATGGCTACGAGCAGTACTTC
.,TRBJ1-2,.,TRBV12-3/TRBV12-4,CASSSGFGYTF,TGTGCCAGCAGTTCAGGATTTGGTTACACATTC
TRBD2,TRBJ2-1,.,TRBV7-8,CASRPGLGGYRVDEHFF,TGTGCCAGCCGACCTGGACTAGGAGGATACCGGGTCGATGAGCACTTTTTC
.,TRBJ1-5,.,TRBV5-5,CTSSVNPDWNQSQHF,TGTACCAGCAGCGTTAACCCGGACTGGAATCAGTCCCAGCATTTC
.,TRBJ2-1,once,TRBV7-9,CASTLRRTPGYNDQFF,TGTGCCAGCACCCTCAGGAGGACACCAGGGTACAATGACCAGTTCTTC
.,TRBJ2-3,.,TRBV4-1,CASSQARDLTDTQYF,TGCGCCAGTAGCCAAGCGAGGGACCTCACAGATACGCAGTATTTT
.,TRBJ2-7,once,TRBV4-1,CASSQVSPATDSSYVQYF,TGCGCCAGCAGCCAAGTATCTCCGGCTACTGATAGCTCCTACGTGCAGTACTTC
.,TRBJ1-2,.,TRBV4-1,CAIIAGPPNYGHTF,TGTGCCATCATAGCGGGTCCCCCCAACTATGGCCACACCTTC